The clone carrying this T cell receptor beta chain was found once. Its antigen is as yet unknown. This sample is drawn from a study of blood T cells in healthy people across ages. Study results and caveats: Unsorted PBMCs prevented conclusive naive versus antigen-experienced comparison.

Looked up from germline, CDR1 is SGHTA and CDR2 is FQGNSA. The CDR3 length is 16 residues. V shed 5 bases and J 5 bases; nucleotides not matched to a gene: 10. Primed by a sample-barcoded 5' primer and a J-beta primer mix, a second PCR proceeded for 7 to 11 cycles. Through a template-switch adaptor with 12 random nucleotides, each cDNA molecule received a tag. In TCRdb, the 5' RACE reads were re-called with MiXCR into one record per CDR3 protein. The sample records roughly 900,000 distinct CDR3 sequences, 25% to 35% being singletons. This receptor was identified in a woman of 80 years or more in good health. The sample consisted of blood. This chain uses TRBV7-2 with TRBJ2-1, with TRBD2 matching 9 bases. In DNA form, the CDR3 reads TGTGCCAGCAGCGGAGGGCGGGGGGGCCTAAACAATGAGCAGTTCTTC. It yields the protein CASSGGRGGLNNEQFF.